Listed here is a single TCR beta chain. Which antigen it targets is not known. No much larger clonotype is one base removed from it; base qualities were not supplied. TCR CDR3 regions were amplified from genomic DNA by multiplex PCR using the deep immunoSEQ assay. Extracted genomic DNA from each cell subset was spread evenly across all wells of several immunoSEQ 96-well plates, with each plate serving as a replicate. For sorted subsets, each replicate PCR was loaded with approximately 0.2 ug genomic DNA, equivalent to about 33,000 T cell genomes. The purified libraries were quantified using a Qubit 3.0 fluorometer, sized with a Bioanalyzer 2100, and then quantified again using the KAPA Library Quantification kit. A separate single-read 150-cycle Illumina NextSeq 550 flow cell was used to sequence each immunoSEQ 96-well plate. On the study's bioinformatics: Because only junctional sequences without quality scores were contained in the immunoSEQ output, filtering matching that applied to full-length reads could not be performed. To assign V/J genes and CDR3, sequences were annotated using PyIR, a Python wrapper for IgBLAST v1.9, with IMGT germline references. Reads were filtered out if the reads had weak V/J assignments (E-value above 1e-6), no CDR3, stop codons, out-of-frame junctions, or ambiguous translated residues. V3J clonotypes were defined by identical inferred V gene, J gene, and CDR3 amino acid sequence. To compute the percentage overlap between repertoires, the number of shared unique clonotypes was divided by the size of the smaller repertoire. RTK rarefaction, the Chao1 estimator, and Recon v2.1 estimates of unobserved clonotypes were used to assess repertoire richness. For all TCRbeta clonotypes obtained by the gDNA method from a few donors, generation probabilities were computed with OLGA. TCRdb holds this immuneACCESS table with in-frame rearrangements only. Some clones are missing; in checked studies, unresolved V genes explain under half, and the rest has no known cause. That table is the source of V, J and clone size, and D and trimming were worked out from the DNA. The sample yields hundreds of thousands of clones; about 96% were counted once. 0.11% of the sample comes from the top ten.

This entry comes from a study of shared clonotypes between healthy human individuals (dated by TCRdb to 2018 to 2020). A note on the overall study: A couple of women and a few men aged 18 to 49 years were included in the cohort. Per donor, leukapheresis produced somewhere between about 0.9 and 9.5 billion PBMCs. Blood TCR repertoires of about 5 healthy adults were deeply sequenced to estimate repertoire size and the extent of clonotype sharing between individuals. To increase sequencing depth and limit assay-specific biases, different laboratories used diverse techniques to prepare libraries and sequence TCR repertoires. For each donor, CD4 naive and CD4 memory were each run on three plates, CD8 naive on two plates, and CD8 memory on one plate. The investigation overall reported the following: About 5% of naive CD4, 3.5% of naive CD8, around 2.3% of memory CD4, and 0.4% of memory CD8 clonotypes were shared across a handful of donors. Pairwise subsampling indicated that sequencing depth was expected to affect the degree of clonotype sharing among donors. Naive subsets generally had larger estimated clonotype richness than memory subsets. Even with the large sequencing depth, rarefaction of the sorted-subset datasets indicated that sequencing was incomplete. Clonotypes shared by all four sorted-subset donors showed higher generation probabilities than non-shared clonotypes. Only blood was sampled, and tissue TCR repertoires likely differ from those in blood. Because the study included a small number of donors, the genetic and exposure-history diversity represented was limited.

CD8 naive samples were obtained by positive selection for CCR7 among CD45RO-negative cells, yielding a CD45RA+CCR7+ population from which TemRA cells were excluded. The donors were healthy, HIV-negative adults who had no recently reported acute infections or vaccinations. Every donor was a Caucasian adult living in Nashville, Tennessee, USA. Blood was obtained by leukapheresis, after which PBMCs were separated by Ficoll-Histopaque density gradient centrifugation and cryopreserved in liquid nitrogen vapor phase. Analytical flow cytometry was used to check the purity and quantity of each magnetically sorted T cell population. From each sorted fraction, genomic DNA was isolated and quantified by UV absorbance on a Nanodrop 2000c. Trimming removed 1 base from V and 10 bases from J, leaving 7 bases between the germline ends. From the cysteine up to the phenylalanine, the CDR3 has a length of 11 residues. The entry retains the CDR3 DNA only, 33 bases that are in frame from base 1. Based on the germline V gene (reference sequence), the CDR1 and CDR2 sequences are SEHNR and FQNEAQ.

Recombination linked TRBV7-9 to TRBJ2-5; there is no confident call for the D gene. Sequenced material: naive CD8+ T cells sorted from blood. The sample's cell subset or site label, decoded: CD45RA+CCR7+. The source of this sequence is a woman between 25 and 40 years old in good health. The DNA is TGTGCCAGCAGCTTAGGGGTATACCAGTACTTC. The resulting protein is CASSLGVYQYF.